One sample yielded the 20 T cell receptor beta chains listed below, sequenced in a study of blood T cell repertoires in COVID-19. Sequencing used immunoSEQ multiplex PCR; TCRdb keeps in-frame clones, though not all of them. The sample has approximately 140,000 clones; over 65% are singletons. The sequenced sample was peripheral blood. The source of these receptors is a man in his forties or fifties with acute or convalescent COVID-19.

The gene calls are TRBV6-5 and TRBJ2-3; 7 bases fit TRBD1. Trimming cost V 6 bases and J 6 bases; bases outside gene matches: 9. The CDR3 sequence is 14 residues long. Per the germline V gene, CDR1 is MNHEY and CDR2 is SVGAGI. The CDR3 nucleotides are TGTGCCAGCAGCGACAGGGAGACAAGGGATACGCAGTATTTT. As protein: CASSDRETRDTQYF.

This chain joins TRBV25-1 and TRBJ2-1; D perhaps matches TRBD1 (6 bases). The germline gives CDR1 MGHDK, CDR2 SYGVNS. V shed 7 bases and J shed 3 bases, with 16 bases lying between them. The CDR3 loop spans 15 amino acids. CDR3 nucleotides: TGTGCCAGCAATCACCGGGACAAGAACTACAATGAGCAGTTCTTC. Protein sequence: CASNHRDKNYNEQFF.

This clone was detected once. The junction differs from germline at one of its ends, possibly a read error. The chain carries TRBV5-7 and TRBJ2-7, with no clear D. TRBV5-7 is marked as an open reading frame, function uncertain. The CDR3 covers 11 residues. Here the CDR3 reads CASSLAGSEAF. CDR3 DNA sequence: TGTGCCAGCAGCTTGGCCGGGTCCGAGGCCTTC.

The chain employs TRBV7-2 and TRBJ1-1, with D possibly being TRBD1 (5 bases). Germline CDR1 SGHTA, CDR2 FQGNSA. The length of the CDR3 is 14 residues. V was clipped by 5 bases and J by 2 bases, with 12 bases between them. The DNA of the CDR3 is TGTGCCAGCAGCCCCTGGGGCCGAAACACTGAAGCTTTCTTT. Translated, it gives CASSPWGRNTEAFF.

The V gene is TRBV4-1, the J gene TRBJ2-1; TRBD2 matches at 7 bases. Trimming removed 1 base from V and 9 bases from J; junction bases left unmatched: 9. CDR1 is MGHRA, CDR2 YSYEKL, per germline. This CDR3 is built from 15 residues. As DNA, the CDR3 is TGCGCCAGCAGCCAAGTTGGCGGGGGTTCTAGTGAGCAGTTCTTC. Its protein is CASSQVGGGSSEQFF.

The CDR3 region has the DNA TGTGCCAGCAGCCAAAGCGGGGGCGGAAGGACTGAAGCTTTCTTT. It is translated as CASSQSGGGRTEAFF. The rearrangement joins TRBV14 to TRBJ1-1; possibly TRBD1 for D (6 bases). V lost 2 bases and J 5 bases, leaving 15 bases between the germline ends. CDR3 size: 15 residues. The V gene's germline CDR1 is SGHDN and CDR2 FVKESK.

The chain recombines TRBV6-5 with TRBJ1-1; 9 bases line up with TRBD1. This CDR3 region has 14 residues. Germline lookup yields CDR1 MNHEY and CDR2 SVGAGI. V lost 7 bases, J lost 2 bases, and 5 bases stayed unmatched. CDR3 protein: CASKGQGINTEAFF. Written as DNA, the CDR3 is TGTGCCAGCAAGGGACAGGGAATTAACACTGAAGCTTTCTTT.

The V gene is TRBV2, the J gene TRBJ2-2; 7 nucleotides align to TRBD2. Germline V CDR1 and CDR2: SNHLY, FYNNEI. V dropped 6 bases and J dropped 4; count of bases not matched to a gene: 5. There are 14 residues in the CDR3. This chain's CDR3 is CASRGRESTGELFF. The CDR3 nucleotides read TGTGCCAGCAGGGGGAGGGAGAGCACCGGGGAGCTGTTTTTT.

The chain links TRBV19 to TRBJ1-6; no firm D call. The CDR3 has 13 amino acids. Germline V gene data show CDR1 as LNHDA and CDR2 as SQIVND (reference sequence). The germline V and J ends were trimmed by 4 bases and 9 bases, with 10 bases remaining between them. CDR3 protein: CASSTAGSSPLHF. The CDR3 DNA reads TGTGCCAGTAGTACCGCAGGTTCTTCACCCCTCCACTTT.

The chain recombines TRBV9 with TRBJ2-3; 9 bases match TRBD2. Trimming took 5 bases from V and 2 from J; bases not matched to a gene: 6. The CDR3 contains 15 residues. The germline CDR1 and CDR2 sequences are SGDLS and YYNGEE. The CDR3 sequence is CASSDSGGSTDTQYF. The CDR3 DNA follows: TGTGCCAGCAGTGATAGCGGGGGCTCCACAGATACGCAGTATTTT.

The V gene is TRBV13, the J gene TRBJ2-7, with 9 bases identical to TRBD2. From germline, CDR1 is PRHDT and CDR2 FYEKMQ (reference sequence). The CDR3 length is 14 residues. J lost 6 bases, V lost 0 bases, and 3 bases had no gene match. CDR3 bases: TGTGCCAGCAGCTTAGGATTAGCGGGGGCCGAGCAGTACGTC. It codes for CASSLGLAGAEQYV.

The J gene is TRBJ2-7, the V gene TRBV12-1; the table gives TRBD1 as D, unverified against the DNA. TRBV12-1 is a recognized pseudogene. CDR3 length: 13 amino acids. For the CDR3, the DNA is TGTGCCAGCAGCTTAAGACAGGGCCCCGAGCAGTACGTC. It is translated as CASSLRQGPEQYV.

This sequence joins TRBV19 and TRBJ1-2; 9 bases are shared with TRBD1. V shed 5 bases and J 4 bases; nucleotides not matched to a gene: 11. From germline, CDR1 is LNHDA and CDR2 SQIVND (reference sequence). The CDR3 totals 16 residues. The CDR3 reads CASSPTGTGSRYGYTF. CDR3 in DNA: TGTGCCAGTAGTCCGACCGGGACAGGGTCGCGCTATGGCTACACCTTC.

The CDR3 region has the DNA TGTGCCTGGAGTGCCCCAAGGACAAATGAAAAACTGTTTTTT. Translated, it gives CAWSAPRTNEKLFF. The chain is built from TRBV30 and TRBJ1-4; a possible D gene is TRBD1 (5 bases). The CDR3 runs to 14 residues. CDR1 is GTSNPN, CDR2 SVGIG, per germline (reference sequence). V was trimmed by 1 base and J by 5 bases, leaving 11 bases between them.

The chain is built from TRBV30 and TRBJ1-4, with D hard to call. V was clipped by 2 bases and J by 4 bases, with 8 bases between them. Germline lookup yields CDR1 GTSNPN and CDR2 SVGIG (reference sequence). The CDR3 extends over 13 amino acids. The CDR3 here is CAWSSQINEKLFF. CDR3 DNA: TGTGCCTGGAGTAGTCAGATTAATGAAAAACTGTTTTTT. Combining the CDR3 with reference TRBV30 and TRBJ1-4 gives the whole variable domain SQTIHQWPATLVQPVGSPLSLECTVEGTSNPNLYWYRQAAGRGLQLLFYSVGIGQISSEVPQNLSASRPQDRQFILSSKKLLLSDSGFYLCAWSSQINEKLFFGSGTQLSVL.

CDR3 nucleotides: TGTGCCAGCAGCATGATTCAGGGGACCCAGTACTTC. Protein product: CASSMIQGTQYF. This sequence joins TRBV14 and TRBJ2-5; perhaps TRBD1 as D (5 bases). Trimming shortened V by 5 bases and J by 7 bases, and 11 bases separated the two germline ends. The CDR3 loop spans 12 amino acids. CDR1 SGHDN and CDR2 FVKESK come from the germline V gene.

The rearrangement links TRBV9 to TRBJ2-5; 7 positions match TRBD2. Germline CDR1 is SGDLS and CDR2 is YYNGEE. The CDR3 totals 15 residues. V shed 4 bases and J 2 bases; nucleotides not matched to a gene: 8. This CDR3 reads CASSPPGGGQETQYF. DNA of the CDR3: TGTGCCAGCAGCCCTCCTGGGGGGGGTCAAGAGACCCAGTACTTC.

This clone was seen just once. The chain employs TRBV5-6 and TRBJ1-6; D is possibly TRBD1 (6 bases). With 1 base removed from V and 9 bases from J, the gap between germline ends came to 14 bases. Germline values: CDR1 SGHDT, CDR2 YYEEEE. The CDR3 extends over 15 amino acids. CDR3 sequence (DNA): TGTGCCAGCAGCTTGAGGCAGGGGATGATTTCACCCCTCCACTTT. This encodes CASSLRQGMISPLHF.

The chain is built from TRBV2 and TRBJ1-2; tentative D call: TRBD1 (6 bases). Germline V gene sequence: CDR1 SNHLY, CDR2 FYNNEI. This CDR3 spans 14 amino acids. V was pared by 4 bases and J by 4 bases, with 13 bases between. The CDR3 sequence is CASSVSSDSYGYTF. For the CDR3, the DNA is TGTGCCAGCAGTGTAAGCTCGGACAGCTATGGCTACACCTTC. The full variable domain, completed using reference TRBV2 and TRBJ1-2, is EPEVTQTPSHQVTQMGQEVILRCVPISNHLYFYWYRQILGQKVEFLVSFYNNEISEKSEIFDDQFSVERPDGSNFTLKIRSTKLEDSAMYFCASSVSSDSYGYTFGSGTRLTVV.

V usage is TRBV5-4 and J usage is TRBJ1-4, with D possibly TRBD1 on 5 matching bases. Trimming took 2 bases from V and 5 from J, leaving 7 bases between them. Germline assignment: CDR1 SGHNT and CDR2 YYREEE (reference sequence). The CDR3 is made up of 13 amino acids. In nucleotides, the CDR3 is TGTGCCAGCAGCTTAAAGGGGAATGAAAAACTGTTTTTT. Translating it yields CASSLKGNEKLFF.